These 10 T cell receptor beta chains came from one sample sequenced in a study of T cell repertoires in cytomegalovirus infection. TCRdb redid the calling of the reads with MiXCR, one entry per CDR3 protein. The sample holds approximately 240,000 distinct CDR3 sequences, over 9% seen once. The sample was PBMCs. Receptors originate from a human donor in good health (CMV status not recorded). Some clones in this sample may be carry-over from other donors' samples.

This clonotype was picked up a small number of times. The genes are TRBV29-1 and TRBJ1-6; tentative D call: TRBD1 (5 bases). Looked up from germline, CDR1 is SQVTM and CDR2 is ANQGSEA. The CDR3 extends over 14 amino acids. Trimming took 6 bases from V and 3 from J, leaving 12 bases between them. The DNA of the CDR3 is TGCAGCGTCAAGGGGACGGGCTATAATTCACCCCTCCACTTT. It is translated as CSVKGTGYNSPLHF.

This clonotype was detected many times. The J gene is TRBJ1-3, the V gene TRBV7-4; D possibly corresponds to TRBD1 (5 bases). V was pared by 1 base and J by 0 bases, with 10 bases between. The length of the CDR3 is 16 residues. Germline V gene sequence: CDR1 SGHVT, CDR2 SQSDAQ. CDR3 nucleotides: TGTGCCAGCAGCTTAGGGGGCCTAAGCTCTGGAAACACCATATATTTT. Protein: CASSLGGLSSGNTIYF. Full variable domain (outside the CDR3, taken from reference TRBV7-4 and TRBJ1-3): GAGVSQSPRYKVAKRGRDVALRCDSISGHVTLYWYRQTLGQGSEVLTYSQSDAQRDKSGRPSGRFSAERPERSVSTLKIQRTEQGDSAVYLCASSLGGLSSGNTIYFGEGSWLTVV.

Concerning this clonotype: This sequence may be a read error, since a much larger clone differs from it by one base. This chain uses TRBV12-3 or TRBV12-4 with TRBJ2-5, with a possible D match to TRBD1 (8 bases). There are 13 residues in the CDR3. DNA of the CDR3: TGTGCCAGCAAGCAGGGGGCGGGGGAGACCCATTACTTC. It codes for CASKQGAGETHYF.

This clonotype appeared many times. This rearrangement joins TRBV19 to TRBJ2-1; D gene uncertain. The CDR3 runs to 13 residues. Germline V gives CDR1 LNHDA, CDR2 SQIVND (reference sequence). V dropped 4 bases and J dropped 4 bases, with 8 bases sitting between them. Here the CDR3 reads CASSRGPYNEQFF. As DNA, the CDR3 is TGTGCCAGTAGTAGAGGACCTTACAATGAGCAGTTCTTC.

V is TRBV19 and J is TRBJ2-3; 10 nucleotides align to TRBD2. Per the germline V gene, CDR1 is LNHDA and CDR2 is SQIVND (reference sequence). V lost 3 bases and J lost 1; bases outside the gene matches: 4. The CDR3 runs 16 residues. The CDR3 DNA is TGTGCCAGTAGTATCGGACTAGCGGACCGCACAGATACGCAGTATTTT. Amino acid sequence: CASSIGLADRTDTQYF.

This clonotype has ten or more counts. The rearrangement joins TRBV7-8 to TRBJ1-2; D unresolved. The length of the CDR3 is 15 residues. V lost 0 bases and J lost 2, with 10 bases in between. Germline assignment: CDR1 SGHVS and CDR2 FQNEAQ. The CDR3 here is CASSLALISNYGYTF. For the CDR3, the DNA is TGTGCCAGCAGCTTAGCGCTTATCTCGAACTATGGCTACACCTTC. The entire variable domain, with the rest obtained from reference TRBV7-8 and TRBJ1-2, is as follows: GAGVSQSPRYKVAKRGQDVALRCDPISGHVSLFWYQQALGQGPEFLTYFQNEAQLDKSGLPSDRFFAERPEGSVSTLKIQRTQQEDSAVYLCASSLALISNYGYTFGSGTRLTVV.

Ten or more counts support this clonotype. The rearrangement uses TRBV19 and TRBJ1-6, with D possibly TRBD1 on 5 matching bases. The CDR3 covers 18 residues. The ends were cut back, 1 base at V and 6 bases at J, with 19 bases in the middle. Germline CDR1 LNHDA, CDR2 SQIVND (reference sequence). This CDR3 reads CASSIGIRGQPTNSPLHF. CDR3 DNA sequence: TGTGCCAGTAGTATAGGGATCCGCGGACAACCTACTAATTCACCCCTCCACTTT.

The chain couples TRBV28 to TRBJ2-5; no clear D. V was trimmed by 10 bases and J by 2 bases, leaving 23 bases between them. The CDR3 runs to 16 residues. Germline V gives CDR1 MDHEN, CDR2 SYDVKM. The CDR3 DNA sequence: TGTGCCATCTCCCTGGTAGGCCCAAGCCCGCAAGAGACCCAGTACTTC. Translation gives CAISLVGPSPQETQYF.

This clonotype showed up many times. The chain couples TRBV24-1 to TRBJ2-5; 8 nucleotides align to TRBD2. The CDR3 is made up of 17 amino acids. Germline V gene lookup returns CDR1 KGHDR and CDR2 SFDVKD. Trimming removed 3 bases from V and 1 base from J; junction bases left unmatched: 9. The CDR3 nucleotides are TGTGCCACCAGTGATCCCGGGACTAGTCCATCCCAAGAGACCCAGTACTTC. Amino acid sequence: CATSDPGTSPSQETQYF.

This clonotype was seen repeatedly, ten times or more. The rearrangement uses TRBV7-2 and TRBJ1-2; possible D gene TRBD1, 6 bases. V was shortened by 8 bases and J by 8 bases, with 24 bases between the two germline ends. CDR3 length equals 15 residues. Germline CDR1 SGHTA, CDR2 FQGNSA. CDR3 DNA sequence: TGTGCCAGCCAAGTAGGGGGGGCGCTGTTGAGGGGCTACACCTTC. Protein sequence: CASQVGGALLRGYTF. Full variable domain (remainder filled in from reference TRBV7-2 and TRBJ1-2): GAGVSQSPSNKVTEKGKDVELRCDPISGHTALYWYRQSLGQGLEFLIYFQGNSAPDKSGLPSDRFSAERTGGSVSTLTIQRTQQEDSAVYLCASQVGGALLRGYTFGSGTRLTVV.